This T cell receptor (beta chain) came from a study of shared clonotypes between healthy human individuals. Assay: immunoSEQ multiplex PCR; the TCRdb copy retains only in-frame clones and omits some. This repertoire shows 550,000 to 700,000 clones, approximately 73% found once; its top ten account for around 2%. V lost 2 bases, J lost 2 bases, and 2 bases stayed unmatched. This CDR3 spans 14 amino acids. Germline V gene data show CDR1 as SNHLY and CDR2 as FYNNEI. Among the donors, all were Caucasian adults who lived in Nashville, Tennessee. Input material: memory CD4+ T cells sorted from blood. Subset meaning: CD45RA-negative fraction. This clonotype was obtained from a woman younger than 45 in good health. V and J are TRBV2 and TRBJ2-7, with 8 bases lining up with TRBD2. DNA for the CDR3: TGTGCCAGCAGTGAAACTAGCGGACCCTACGAGCAGTACTTC. This translates into CASSETSGPYEQYF.